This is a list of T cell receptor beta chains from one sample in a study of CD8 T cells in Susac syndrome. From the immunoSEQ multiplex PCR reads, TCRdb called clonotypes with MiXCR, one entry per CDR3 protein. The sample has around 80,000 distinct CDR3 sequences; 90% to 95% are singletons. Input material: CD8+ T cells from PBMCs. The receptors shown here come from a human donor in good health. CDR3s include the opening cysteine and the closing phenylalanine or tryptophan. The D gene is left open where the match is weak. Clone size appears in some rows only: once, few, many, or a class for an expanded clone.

DNA: TGTGCCAGCAGTTGGACGGACGTTCGGGATGAAAAACTGTTTTTT
CDR3: CASSWTDVRDEKLFF
V: TRBV2
size: NA
J: TRBJ1-4
D: NA

DNA: TGTGCCAGCAGCTTATCTAGCGGGGAGACACCCAATGAGCAGTTCTTC
CDR3: CASSLSSGETPNEQFF
V: TRBV7-8
size: once
J: TRBJ2-1
D: TRBD2

DNA: TGTGCCAGCAGCGTAGCGGCCCGGACAGGGCGTGGCTACACCTTC
CDR3: CASSVAARTGRGYTF
V: TRBV9
size: NA
J: TRBJ1-2
D: TRBD1

DNA: TGTGCCAGTATTCCGGGGGCCGGGGGAGATACGCAGTATTTT
CDR3: CASIPGAGGDTQYF
V: TRBV19
size: NA
J: TRBJ2-3
D: NA

DNA: TGCGCCAGCAGCTTGGTCAAGACTAGCGGAGCAGATACGCAGTATTTT
CDR3: CASSLVKTSGADTQYF
V: TRBV5-1
size: NA
J: TRBJ2-3
D: TRBD2

DNA: TGTGCCAGCAGCTTTCCGGGGGGACAGGGCGAAAACATTCAGTACTTC
CDR3: CASSFPGGQGENIQYF
V: TRBV7-9
size: NA
J: TRBJ2-4
D: TRBD1

DNA: TGCAGCGTTGTAGGACTAGCGGATTTCTCCTACAATGAGCAGTTCTTC
CDR3: CSVVGLADFSYNEQFF
V: TRBV29-1
size: NA
J: TRBJ2-1
D: TRBD2

DNA: TGTGCCAGCAGTTTGCAGGAGGGTCAGCCCCAGCATTTT
CDR3: CASSLQEGQPQHF
V: TRBV12-3/TRBV12-4
size: NA
J: TRBJ1-5
D: NA

DNA: TGCGCCAGCAGTGAGGAGTCTAGCGGGGGAAATGAGCAGTTCTTC
CDR3: CASSEESSGGNEQFF
V: TRBV10-1
size: once
J: TRBJ2-1
D: TRBD2

DNA: TGTGCCACCAGTGATTCCAGGGTGGGAGAAGCTTTCTTT
CDR3: CATSDSRVGEAFF
V: TRBV24-1
size: NA
J: TRBJ1-1
D: NA

DNA: TGTGCCAGCAGAATCGGGACAGGACCGAACACTGAAGCTTTCTTT
CDR3: CASRIGTGPNTEAFF
V: TRBV7-6
size: once
J: TRBJ1-1
D: TRBD1

DNA: TGTGCCAGCAGTTTAGTCCGGGACAGGGACACTGAAGCTTTCTTT
CDR3: CASSLVRDRDTEAFF
V: TRBV27
size: NA
J: TRBJ1-1
D: TRBD1

DNA: TGTGCCAGCAGCGTAAGGGGGACAGGGGCCGAGCAGTACTTC
CDR3: CASSVRGTGAEQYF
V: TRBV9
size: NA
J: TRBJ2-7
D: TRBD1

DNA: TGTGCCAGCAGCTTGACCAGACTCCAAGCTTTCTTT
CDR3: CASSLTRLQAFF
V: TRBV7-9
size: NA
J: TRBJ1-1
D: NA

DNA: TGTGCCAGCAGTTACGGGGGGACAGGCTACAATCAGCCCCAGCATTTT
CDR3: CASSYGGTGYNQPQHF
V: TRBV6-6
size: NA
J: TRBJ1-5
D: TRBD1

DNA: TGTGCCAGCTCACCAGAGGCCCAGTACTTC
CDR3: CASSPEAQYF
V: TRBV18
size: NA
J: TRBJ2-5
D: NA

DNA: TGTGCCACCGGGGGCCCTGAGGATGGCTACACCTTC
CDR3: CATGGPEDGYTF
V: TRBV24-1
size: NA
J: TRBJ1-2
D: NA

DNA: TGTGCCACCAGTGACTATGGGGTAGAGACCCAGTACTTC
CDR3: CATSDYGVETQYF
V: TRBV24-1
size: NA
J: TRBJ2-5
D: NA

DNA: TGTGCCAGCGGCATAACCGGGACTTACAATGAGCAGTTCTTC
CDR3: CASGITGTYNEQFF
V: TRBV12-3/TRBV12-4
size: NA
J: TRBJ2-1
D: NA

DNA: TGTGCCAGCAGCGCCCCCTTAGGAGAAGAAAAACTGTTTTTT
CDR3: CASSAPLGEEKLFF
V: TRBV9
size: NA
J: TRBJ1-4
D: NA

DNA: TGCGCCAGCAGCATTAGCGGGGGTATGAATGAGCAGTTCTTC
CDR3: CASSISGGMNEQFF
V: TRBV5-1
size: NA
J: TRBJ2-1
D: TRBD2

DNA: TGTGCCAGCAGGGCCGACGCAGGGCCCTCGGGCGGGGAGCTGTTTTTT
CDR3: CASRADAGPSGGELFF
V: TRBV6-4
size: NA
J: TRBJ2-2
D: NA

DNA: TGTGCCACTGTACTAGCGGGCAACAATGAGCAGTTCTTC
CDR3: CATVLAGNNEQFF
V: TRBV2
size: NA
J: TRBJ2-1
D: TRBD2

DNA: TGTGCCAGCAGGCCGGGACAACACCAAGAGACCCAGTACTTC
CDR3: CASRPGQHQETQYF
V: TRBV12-3/TRBV12-4
size: NA
J: TRBJ2-5
D: NA

DNA: TGTGCCAGCAGTCGACCCTCGAGCGGGCGGACCCAGTACTTC
CDR3: CASSRPSSGRTQYF
V: TRBV6-4
size: NA
J: TRBJ2-5
D: NA

DNA: TGTGCCAGCAGTTACTTAGCTAGCCTGTTCTTC
CDR3: CASSYLASLFF
V: TRBV6-2/TRBV6-3
size: NA
J: TRBJ2-1
D: NA